This T cell receptor (beta chain) is from a study of blood T cell repertoires in COVID-19. Study information: Collection of acute and convalescent COVID-19 samples took place in the United States, Italy and Spain. Sources were T cells, B-cell-depleted T cells, or PBMCs; the material itself was cDNA or gDNA.

V was shortened by 8 bases and J by 6 bases, with 10 bases between the two germline ends. The CDR3 sequence is 11 residues long. The germline gives CDR1 LNHDA, CDR2 SQIVND (reference sequence). Original processing methods: How many nucleated cells were present was estimated from reference gene primer amplification. Only in-frame clones appear in the TCRdb table, and some are missing; sequencing was by immunoSEQ multiplex PCR. For V, J and clone size, that table is used; D and trimming come from the DNA. The repertoire consists of more than 300,000 clones, with under 95% occurring once and the leading ten covering roughly 3%.

The TCR comes from a woman under 30 who had recovered from COVID-19. V and J are TRBV19 and TRBJ1-2, with D hard to call. Sequenced material: peripheral blood. For the CDR3, the DNA is TGTGCCAGTGAAGAGTCAAATGGCTACACCTTC. Its protein product is CASEESNGYTF.